These 28 T cell receptor beta chains were all obtained from the same sample, sequenced in a study of T cells after yellow fever vaccination. TCRdb passed the 5' RACE reads through MiXCR, listing each CDR3 protein once. The table has about 58,000 distinct CDR3 sequences, approximately 6.1% seen once. The source material was PBMCs, either bulk or a sorted T-cell subset (CD4+, CD8+, memory, or dextramer-sorted; not recorded which), sampled on the day of the yellow fever booster vaccination. These receptors originate from a man aged 18 to 30 who received the YFV17D yellow fever vaccine.

This clonotype has a count of ten or more. The chain joins TRBV7-9 to TRBJ1-1, with D perhaps TRBD1 (6 bases). V lost 5 bases to trimming and J lost 5 bases, with 15 bases between them. CDR1 and CDR2 (germline): SEHNR, FQNEAQ (reference sequence). This CDR3 has 14 amino acids. CDR3 sequence: CASSPPLRGTEAFF. The DNA of the CDR3 is TGTGCCAGCAGCCCCCCCCTTAGGGGGACTGAAGCTTTCTTT.

This clonotype has just a few counts. The V call is TRBV2, the J call TRBJ2-5; tentatively, D is TRBD2 (6 bases). CDR1 SNHLY and CDR2 FYNNEI come from the germline V gene. V was pared by 7 bases and J by 4 bases, with 16 bases between. This CDR3 has 14 amino acids. CDR3 DNA: TGTGCCAGCATAAACCCGGGGGAGGTAGAGACCCAGTACTTC. Its translation is CASINPGEVETQYF.

This chain connects TRBV7-9 to TRBJ1-6; TRBD1 matches at 7 bases. With 3 bases clipped from V and 12 bases from J, the junction kept 2 bases outside the gene matches. The germline V gene has CDR1 SEHNR and CDR2 FQNEAQ (reference sequence). The CDR3 covers 12 residues. The CDR3 sequence: CASSLYRGPLHF. Here the CDR3 DNA reads TGTGCCAGCAGCTTGTACAGGGGACCCCTCCACTTT. The variable domain in full, completed from reference TRBV7-9 and TRBJ1-6, reads DTGVSQNPRHKITKRGQNVTFRCDPISEHNRLYWYRQTLGQGPEFLTYFQNEAQLEKSRLLSDRFSAERPKGSFSTLEIQRTEQGDSAMYLCASSLYRGPLHFGNGTRLTVT.

This clonotype occurred many times. This chain joins TRBV18 and TRBJ1-1; possibly TRBD1 for D (5 bases). Germline V gene lookup returns CDR1 KGHSH and CDR2 LQKENI. Trimming shortened V by 6 bases and J by 5 bases, and 19 bases separated the two germline ends. The CDR3 is 15 amino acids. DNA of the CDR3: TGTGCCAGCTCGCACGCATCAGGTGGGGGGACTGAAGCTTTCTTT. Amino acids: CASSHASGGGTEAFF.

This clonotype was observed at least ten times. The V call is TRBV25-1, the J call TRBJ2-4; 7 bases are shared with TRBD1. CDR1 and CDR2 from the germline V gene are MGHDK and SYGVNS. Trimming took 10 bases from V and 0 from J; bases not matched to a gene: 6. The CDR3 loop spans 14 amino acids. The CDR3 bases are TGTGCCAAAGGGACAGCCCTAGCCAAAAACATTCAGTACTTC. The encoded protein is CAKGTALAKNIQYF.

Ten or more counts support this clonotype. This chain links TRBV2 with TRBJ1-1; the match to TRBD1 covers 7 bases. The trim removed 6 bases at V and 0 bases at J, leaving 4 bases unmatched. CDR3 length: 14 amino acids. Germline loops: CDR1 SNHLY, CDR2 FYNNEI. CDR3: CASRVTGVNTEAFF. The CDR3 DNA reads TGTGCCAGCAGGGTCACAGGGGTGAACACTGAAGCTTTCTTT.

This clonotype has ten or more counts. V and J are TRBV9 and TRBJ2-7; TRBD1 aligns across 7 bases. Per germline, CDR1 SGDLS and CDR2 YYNGEE. V lost 0 bases, J lost 3 bases, and 3 bases stayed unmatched. The CDR3 runs 14 residues. The CDR3 reads CASSVGTGDYEQYF. CDR3 bases: TGTGCCAGCAGCGTAGGGACAGGAGACTACGAGCAGTACTTC.

This clonotype has more than one count but fewer than ten. This chain links TRBV2 with TRBJ1-5; D unclear. V was cut by 6 bases and J by 4 bases, with 10 bases left in between. The length of the CDR3 is 13 residues. Germline loops: CDR1 SNHLY, CDR2 FYNNEI. The CDR3 protein is CASSGLGNQPQHF. DNA of the CDR3: TGTGCCAGCAGCGGACTAGGGAATCAGCCCCAGCATTTT.

This clonotype was recorded at least ten times. The genes are TRBV6-5 and TRBJ1-1, with no clear D. Per germline, CDR1 MNHEY and CDR2 SVGAGI. Trimming stripped 2 bases from V and 3 bases from J, with 7 bases between. The CDR3 covers 13 residues. CDR3 nucleotide sequence: TGTGCCAGCAGTTACGGTGGGGACACTGAAGCTTTCTTT. Its protein product is CASSYGGDTEAFF.

This clonotype was observed many times. This CDR3 is CASSYSDRGDFYEQYF. Written as DNA, the CDR3 is TGTGCCAGCAGTTACTCGGACAGGGGCGACTTCTACGAGCAGTACTTC. The genes are TRBV6-5 and TRBJ2-7; TRBD1 aligns across 9 bases. V shed 0 bases and J 3 bases; nucleotides not matched to a gene: 6. Germline V gene lookup returns CDR1 MNHEY and CDR2 SVGAGI. The CDR3 length is 16 residues.

This clonotype was seen once. The junction departs from the called germline gene at one end, perhaps through a read error. This chain uses TRBV4-2 with TRBJ2-1; D unresolved. This CDR3 region has 14 residues. Germline values: CDR1 LGHNA, CDR2 YNFKEQ. CDR3 in amino acids: CASSPPGLRSEQLF. The CDR3 DNA follows: TGTGCCAGCAGCCCCCCGGGCCTCCGCAGTGAACAGCTTTTC.

This clonotype has at least ten counts. CDR3 coding DNA: TGTGCCAGCAGCTTAGCTACGACGGAACATAACTATGGCTACACCTTC. It encodes CASSLATTEHNYGYTF. The chain uses TRBV7-9 and TRBJ1-2; D not resolved. V lost 0 bases and J 1 base, leaving 12 bases between the germline ends. Germline V CDR1 and CDR2: SEHNR, FQNEAQ (reference sequence). The CDR3 extends over 16 amino acids.

In its sample, this clonotype was seen many times. The chain uses TRBV15 and TRBJ2-4; the D is unclear. Germline-derived CDR1 and CDR2 are LNHNV and YYDKDF (reference sequence). This CDR3 region has 12 residues. Trimming stripped 9 bases from V and 0 bases from J, with 6 bases between. DNA of the CDR3: TGTGCCACAGGAGAAGCCAAAAACATTCAGTACTTC. Its protein is CATGEAKNIQYF.

This clonotype appeared a few times. The rearrangement links TRBV6-5 to TRBJ1-1, with unresolved D. The CDR3 loop spans 14 amino acids. Trimming shortened V by 7 bases and J by 3 bases, and 15 bases separated the two germline ends. Germline V gene data show CDR1 as MNHEY and CDR2 as SVGAGI. In nucleotides, the CDR3 is TGTGCCAGCACTCTACACCTGGGCGACACTGAAGCTTTCTTT. Residues: CASTLHLGDTEAFF.

This clonotype was seen a handful of times. The chain joins TRBV14 to TRBJ2-1, with 11 bases identical to TRBD2. The CDR3 runs to 13 residues. Germline values: CDR1 SGHDN, CDR2 FVKESK. V lost 4 bases, J lost 7 bases, and 0 bases stayed unmatched. The CDR3 loop is CASSRLAGNEQFF. The DNA for the CDR3 is TGTGCCAGCAGCCGACTAGCGGGGAATGAGCAGTTCTTC.

This clonotype was counted many times. V usage is TRBV6-5 and J usage is TRBJ2-5; D is ambiguous. CDR1 and CDR2 from the germline V gene are MNHEY and SVGAGI. The CDR3 sequence is 13 residues long. The V end was cut by 2 bases, the J end by 2 bases, with 6 bases between. As DNA, the CDR3 is TGTGCCAGCAGTTACCACCTTCAAGAGACCCAGTACTTC. Protein: CASSYHLQETQYF.

This clonotype was observed at least ten times. The chain joins TRBV7-6 to TRBJ2-3, with TRBD2 as a possible D gene (7 bases). The germline gives CDR1 SGHVS, CDR2 FNYEAQ. The CDR3 runs to 15 residues. Deletions cut 3 bases from V and 4 bases from J, with 14 bases between. The CDR3, as DNA: TGTGCCAGCAGCTTCCCGCGGGGGCGGGCAGATACGCAGTATTTT. This gives the protein CASSFPRGRADTQYF.

V is TRBV7-2 and J is TRBJ1-5; D gene ambiguous. The CDR3 runs 12 residues. CDR1 SGHTA and CDR2 FQGNSA come from the germline V gene. Trimming left V 4 bases short and J 7 bases short, with 8 bases between. This chain's CDR3 is CASSYLGQPQHF. The CDR3 DNA is TGTGCCAGCAGCTACCTGGGGCAGCCCCAGCATTTT.

This clonotype was observed a handful of times. This rearrangement joins TRBV6-2 or TRBV6-3 to TRBJ2-7; 8 bases are shared with TRBD2. Trimming took 3 bases from V and 0 from J; bases not matched to a gene: 4. The CDR3 extends over 15 amino acids. Per the germline V gene, CDR1 is MNHEY and CDR2 is SVGEGT. CDR3 residues: CASSYDSGDSYEQYF. The CDR3 DNA is TGTGCCAGCAGTTATGATAGCGGGGACTCCTACGAGCAGTACTTC.

This clonotype occurred many times. The chain uses TRBV12-3 or TRBV12-4 and TRBJ2-1; 14 nucleotides line up with TRBD2. V was clipped by 5 bases and J by 4 bases; unmatched bases: 7. The CDR3 has 17 residues. In DNA form, the CDR3 reads TGTGCCAGCAGTCCCGGGACTAGCGGGGGCCATTACAATGAGCAGTTCTTC. Its translation: CASSPGTSGGHYNEQFF.

This clonotype has at least ten counts. The chain links TRBV7-8 to TRBJ1-2; D is uncertain. CDR3 length: 13 residues. V was pared by 10 bases and J by 8 bases, with 20 bases between. The germline V gene has CDR1 SGHVS and CDR2 FQNEAQ. The CDR3 bases are TGTGCCACCGACGAGCAGGAGATAACGGGCTACACCTTC. Encoded protein: CATDEQEITGYTF.

This clonotype occurred a few times. The CDR3 loop reads CASSGRGRAWDQPQHF. The CDR3 DNA reads as TGTGCCAGCAGCGGCCGGGGCAGGGCCTGGGATCAGCCCCAGCATTTT. The chain links TRBV21-1 to TRBJ1-5; TRBD1, the table's D call, was not compared with the DNA. TRBV21-1 is a pseudogene segment. This CDR3 region has 16 residues.

The chain recombines TRBV7-3 with TRBJ1-1; D not resolved. V gave up 5 bases and J gave up 0 bases, with 13 bases separating them. The germline CDR1 and CDR2 sequences are SGHTA and FQGTGA. This CDR3 spans 15 amino acids. DNA of the CDR3: TGTGCCAGCAGCCCCCTGGCAGGTCTGAACACTGAAGCTTTCTTT. Translation gives CASSPLAGLNTEAFF.

This clonotype was recorded at least ten times. This chain uses TRBV7-7 with TRBJ2-5; D might be TRBD2 (7 bases). From germline, CDR1 is SSHAT and CDR2 FNYEAQ (reference sequence). The V gene lost 5 bases and the J gene lost 4 bases, with 20 bases spanning the gap. The CDR3 totals 16 residues. CDR3 region: CASSQWGGASSETQYF. CDR3 DNA sequence: TGTGCCAGCAGCCAGTGGGGGGGGGCTTCCTCAGAGACCCAGTACTTC.

A few counts support this clonotype. The chain links TRBV10-3 to TRBJ2-7, with 8 bases lining up with TRBD1. Losses at the gene ends were 2 bases for V and 13 bases for J; bases not matched to a gene: 10. The germline V gene has CDR1 ENHRY and CDR2 SYGVKD. This CDR3 comprises 13 residues. The CDR3 sequence: CAISETWTGKYYV. The CDR3 DNA follows: TGTGCCATCAGTGAGACCTGGACAGGGAAGTACTACGTC.

The table lists this clonotype with a few counts. The V and J genes are TRBV11-2 and TRBJ2-7, with D maybe TRBD2 (5 bases). V was trimmed by 5 bases and J by 0 bases, leaving 17 bases between them. CDR3 length: 16 amino acids. Germline V gene sequence: CDR1 SGHAT, CDR2 FQNNGV. Written as DNA, the CDR3 is TGTGCCAGCAGCCACGCGGGCGCCGGACGCTCCTACGAGCAGTACTTC. Its protein is CASSHAGAGRSYEQYF.

On this clonotype itself: The junction departs from germline at one end; a sequencing error may be responsible. The rearrangement joins TRBV27 to TRBJ1-6; TRBD1 agrees at 9 bases. CDR3 size: 16 residues. The germline CDR1 and CDR2 sequences are MNHEY and SMNVEV (reference sequence). CDR3: CASSFAPRQGGSPFHF. The CDR3 DNA follows: TGTGCCAGCAGTTTCGCACCGAGACAGGGGGGCTCACCCTTCCACTTT.

In this sample, this clonotype turned up many times. The chain joins TRBV5-1 to TRBJ1-2, with TRBD1 as a possible D gene (5 bases). Germline values: CDR1 SGHRS, CDR2 YFSETQ. The CDR3 spans 14 residues. V was clipped by 4 bases and J by 4 bases, with 14 bases between them. The CDR3 DNA is TGCGCCAGCAGCGGGACGACGACAGCCTATGGCTACACCTTC. Translating gives CASSGTTTAYGYTF.